The source of this T cell receptor beta chain is a study of blood T cell repertoires in COVID-19. Overall study: The United States, Italy and Spain provided the acute and convalescent COVID-19 samples. From T cells, B-cell-depleted T cells, or PBMCs came the material, which was cDNA or gDNA.

Source study methods: Estimated nucleated cell counts came from reference gene primer amplification. Clones were sequenced by immunoSEQ multiplex PCR, and TCRdb holds only the in-frame ones, with some missing. V and J calls and clone size are as listed in that table; D and trimming were resolved from the DNA. The sample records 75,000 to 85,000 clones, 75% to 90% being singletons. This CDR3 region has 14 residues. CDR1 and CDR2 from the germline V gene are SGDLS and YYNGEE. J gave up 5 bases and V 4 bases, and 5 bases lay outside the gene matches. This receptor was taken from a human donor in a cohort sampled during active COVID-19. J is TRBJ2-1 and V is TRBV9; 8 bases line up with TRBD1. Sample: peripheral blood. The CDR3 loop is CASSPGTGDNEQFF. DNA for the CDR3: TGTGCCAGCAGCCCCGGGACAGGCGACAATGAGCAGTTCTTC.